The 18 T cell receptor beta chains below were found in one sample sequenced in a study of OX40 agonist ivuxolimab in advanced cancers. Produced via immunoSEQ multiplex PCR; TCRdb's table is partial and in-frame only. This table has tens of thousands of clones, about 85% appearing once. Sequences were derived from CD4+ or CD8+ T cells sorted from blood, sampled in a trial of the OX40 agonist ivuxolimab. These receptors originate from an adult with an advanced solid tumor such as melanoma, head and neck, liver or kidney cancer.

The chain recombines TRBV7-3 with TRBJ2-3; 9 bases are shared with TRBD2. The CDR3 loop spans 15 amino acids. Per the germline V gene, CDR1 is SGHTA and CDR2 is FQGTGA. The V gene end was trimmed by 2 bases and the J gene end by 6 bases; junction bases not matched to a gene: 6. The CDR3 loop reads CASSLAGGPMDTQYF. CDR3 DNA: TGTGCCAGCAGCTTAGCGGGAGGGCCGATGGATACGCAGTATTTT.

This chain uses TRBV9 with TRBJ1-5; 7 bases are shared with TRBD1. In germline, CDR1 is SGDLS, CDR2 YYNGEE. V trimming: 3 bases; J trimming: 2 bases; junction bases outside the gene matches: 5. The CDR3 runs 15 residues. For the CDR3, the DNA is TGTGCCAGCAGCGCCACAGGGGCGGGCAATCAGCCCCAGCATTTT. This codes for CASSATGAGNQPQHF. The complete variable domain, with remaining parts taken from reference TRBV9 and TRBJ1-5, reads DSGVTQTPKHLITATGQRVTLRCSPRSGDLSVYWYQQSLDQGLQFLIQYYNGEERAKGNILERFSAQQFPDLHSELNLSSLELGDSALYFCASSATGAGNQPQHFGDGTRLSIL.

The chain joins TRBV30 to TRBJ2-7; 11 nucleotides line up with TRBD2. With V trimmed by 3 bases and J by 4 bases, 5 bases remained unmatched. The CDR3 length is 14 residues. The germline V gene has CDR1 GTSNPN and CDR2 SVGIG (reference sequence). CDR3 sequence (DNA): TGTGCCTGGAGAACGGGACTAGCGGTTTACGAGCAGTACTTC. This codes for CAWRTGLAVYEQYF.

This chain links TRBV28 with TRBJ1-6; possibly TRBD1 for D (6 bases). CDR3 length equals 12 residues. Looked up from germline, CDR1 is MDHEN and CDR2 is SYDVKM. Trimming stripped 11 bases from V and 10 bases from J, with 15 bases between. The DNA for the CDR3 is TGTGCCGGGGGACATGGTAGGTCACCCCTCCACTTT. As protein: CAGGHGRSPLHF.

Here the CDR3 reads CASSSRQGGTGELFF. The CDR3, as DNA: TGTGCCAGCAGCTCACGCCAGGGTGGGACCGGGGAGCTGTTTTTT. J is TRBJ2-2 and V is TRBV7-6; the D gene is possibly TRBD1 (5 bases). This CDR3 has 15 residues. V gave up 4 bases and J gave up 5 bases, with 14 bases separating them. CDR1 is SGHVS, CDR2 FNYEAQ, per germline.

The V and J genes are TRBV29-1 and TRBJ2-7; TRBD1 agrees at 9 bases. The CDR3 length is 17 residues. V gave up 6 bases and J gave up 0 bases; unmatched junction bases: 15. Germline CDR1 SQVTM, CDR2 ANQGSEA. In DNA, the CDR3 is TGCAGCGTCACCGGGACAGGGACCTCTCTAAGCTCCTACGAGCAGTACTTC. It is translated as CSVTGTGTSLSSYEQYF.

V gene TRBV6-5 combines with J gene TRBJ2-3, with unresolved D. V was shortened by 7 bases and J by 0 bases, with 14 bases between the two germline ends. CDR1 and CDR2 from the germline V gene are MNHEY and SVGAGI. The CDR3 contains 15 residues. CDR3 sequence reads: CASTPLPTSTDTQYF. The CDR3 nucleotides read TGTGCCAGCACCCCTCTACCAACTAGCACAGATACGCAGTATTTT.

This clone was recorded only once. The CDR3 sequence is CASGRDTESYEQYF. The DNA for the CDR3 is TGTGCCAGCGGCCGGGACACCGAATCCTACGAGCAGTACTTC. The gene calls are TRBV6-5 and TRBJ2-5; D perhaps matches TRBD1 (6 bases). The tail of the sequence fits TRBJ2-7 better, so the J call may be wrong. Per the germline V gene, CDR1 is MNHEY and CDR2 is SVGAGI. CDR3 length equals 14 residues.

The chain joins TRBV5-4 to TRBJ2-4; a weak D match, TRBD1 (6 bases). Germline assignment: CDR1 SGHNT and CDR2 YYREEE (reference sequence). CDR3 length: 16 residues. V lost 0 bases to trimming and J lost 0 bases, with 10 bases between them. CDR3 loop: CASSLGQVEAKNIQYF. CDR3 coding DNA: TGTGCCAGCAGCTTGGGACAGGTCGAAGCCAAAAACATTCAGTACTTC.

V is TRBV7-9 and J is TRBJ1-1; tentatively, D is TRBD1 (5 bases). Germline values: CDR1 SEHNR, CDR2 FQNEAQ (reference sequence). The CDR3 contains 15 residues. Trimming pared 0 bases from V and 4 bases from J, leaving 12 bases between. CDR3: CASSLAFSGGTEAFF. The CDR3 DNA is TGTGCCAGCAGCTTAGCGTTTTCGGGGGGCACTGAAGCTTTCTTT.

The rearrangement links TRBV10-3 to TRBJ2-1; D may be TRBD1 (5 bases). The CDR3 has 14 residues. The V end was cut by 6 bases, the J end by 8 bases, with 17 bases between. Germline CDR1 ENHRY, CDR2 SYGVKD. DNA of the CDR3: TGTGCCATCAGAGGACACCGAGCTTATCATGAGCAGTTCTTC. This encodes CAIRGHRAYHEQFF.

This clone was seen more than once but under ten times. The CDR3 DNA is TGTGCCATCAGTGAGTCGAAACTCACGAACAATCAGCCCCAGCATTTT. Protein product: CAISESKLTNNQPQHF. This rearrangement joins TRBV10-3 to TRBJ1-5; the D is unclear. Trimming took 0 bases from V and 3 from J, leaving 12 bases between them. Germline-derived CDR1 and CDR2 are ENHRY and SYGVKD. The CDR3 consists of 16 residues.

The chain joins TRBV30 to TRBJ2-1; D unresolved. The CDR3 spans 12 residues. Trimming cost V 0 bases and J 10 bases, with 10 bases left between them. From germline, CDR1 is GTSNPN and CDR2 SVGIG (reference sequence). CDR3 residues: CAWSVAGREQFF. The CDR3 nucleotides are TGTGCCTGGAGTGTCGCCGGGCGAGAGCAGTTCTTC. The complete variable domain, with remaining parts taken from reference TRBV30 and TRBJ2-1, reads SQTIHQWPATLVQPVGSPLSLECTVEGTSNPNLYWYRQAAGRGLQLLFYSVGIGQISSEVPQNLSASRPQDRQFILSSKKLLLSDSGFYLCAWSVAGREQFFGPGTRLTVL.

This chain links TRBV4-2 with TRBJ2-5, with D perhaps matching TRBD2 (6 bases). This CDR3 has 17 amino acids. Germline V gives CDR1 LGHNA, CDR2 YNFKEQ. Trimming took 4 bases from V and 1 from J, leaving 19 bases between them. CDR3 DNA: TGTGCCAGCAGCCCCCTCTCAGGAGCGGGTTCCCAAGAGACCCAGTACTTC. Its translation: CASSPLSGAGSQETQYF.

V is TRBV7-3 and J is TRBJ2-2; TRBD2 might be the D (5 bases). Trimming took 0 bases from V and 8 from J, leaving 10 bases between them. Germline CDR1 and CDR2: SGHTA and FQGTGA. There are 14 residues in the CDR3. CDR3 in DNA: TGTGCCAGCAGCTTAACTGCGGGTCCAGGGGAGCTGTTTTTT. Its translation: CASSLTAGPGELFF.

This rearrangement joins TRBV29-1 to TRBJ2-1; 9 nucleotides align to TRBD1. Germline CDR1 reads SQVTM; CDR2 reads ANQGSEA. V dropped 5 bases and J dropped 9; count of bases not matched to a gene: 11. This CDR3 has 14 amino acids. The CDR3 sequence: CSVPVPGQGLEQFF. The CDR3 region has the DNA TGCAGCGTTCCGGTCCCGGGACAGGGACTTGAGCAGTTCTTC.

The chain has TRBV2 and TRBJ1-1; D gene unclear. The CDR3 spans 13 residues. The V end lost 2 bases, the J end lost 10 bases, and 14 bases lay between the germline ends. Germline values: CDR1 SNHLY, CDR2 FYNNEI. The CDR3 reads CASSEPNPRGAFF. CDR3 bases: TGTGCCAGCAGTGAACCAAACCCTAGAGGAGCTTTCTTT.

J is TRBJ2-7 and V is TRBV11-2; D ambiguous. The V gene lost 3 bases and the J gene lost 5 bases, with 17 bases spanning the gap. The CDR3 is 15 residues long. CDR1 is SGHAT and CDR2 is FQNNGV in the germline V gene. The CDR3 sequence is CASSLPGPSIHEQYF. The DNA of the CDR3 is TGTGCCAGCAGCTTGCCCGGGCCCTCAATCCACGAGCAGTACTTC.